The 29 T cell receptor beta chains reported below all come from one sample, sequenced in a study of blood T cell repertoires in COVID-19. The data were produced by immunoSEQ multiplex PCR, yet TCRdb's version contains in-frame clones alone and is incomplete. The repertoire holds roughly 69,000 clones, with about 84% as singletons. The specimen sequenced was peripheral blood. The source of these receptors is a man in his fifties with COVID-19, enrolled during active disease.

The chain recombines TRBV7-2 with TRBJ2-7; D is perhaps TRBD1 (6 bases). CDR1 and CDR2 (germline): SGHTA, FQGNSA. V was shortened by 5 bases and J by 1 base, with 12 bases between the two germline ends. CDR3 length: 14 amino acids. CDR3 sequence reads: CASSPGDRSYEQYF. The CDR3 DNA follows: TGTGCCAGCAGCCCAGGGGATCGGTCCTACGAGCAGTACTTC.

The chain uses TRBV4-3 and TRBJ2-3, with D possibly TRBD1 on 5 matching bases. Trimming left V 0 bases short and J 4 bases short, with 11 bases between. Germline lookup yields CDR1 LGHNA and CDR2 YSLEER. This CDR3 comprises 15 residues. The CDR3 loop reads CASSQDPTESDTQYF. The DNA for the CDR3 is TGCGCCAGCAGCCAAGACCCGACAGAATCAGATACGCAGTATTTT.

This chain links TRBV15 with TRBJ1-6; D is unclear. Germline CDR1 reads LNHNV; CDR2 reads YYDKDF (reference sequence). The CDR3 covers 12 residues. V was clipped by 2 bases and J by 8 bases, with 4 bases between them. The CDR3 nucleotides are TGTGCCACCAGCAGAATCGATTCACCCCTCCACTTT. It codes for CATSRIDSPLHF.

This chain links TRBV5-8 with TRBJ1-6; 8 bases are shared with TRBD1. Germline V gene data show CDR1 as SGHTS and CDR2 as YDEGEE. The CDR3 runs to 16 residues. With 4 bases clipped from V and 5 bases from J, the junction kept 8 bases outside the gene matches. CDR3 DNA sequence: TGTGCCAGCAGCATACGGACAGGGTTTGATAATTCACCCCTCCACTTT. It codes for CASSIRTGFDNSPLHF. Drawing the rest from reference TRBV5-8 and TRBJ1-6, the complete variable domain is EAGVTQSPTHLIKTRGQQATLRCSPISGHTSVYWYQQALGLGLQFLLWYDEGEERNRGNFPPRFSGRQFPNYSSELNVNALELEDSALYLCASSIRTGFDNSPLHFGNGTRLTVT.

The J gene is TRBJ1-4, the V gene TRBV19; tentative D call: TRBD1 (5 bases). Trimming removed 7 bases at V and 7 bases at J, with 13 bases between. The CDR3 spans 13 residues. Germline loops: CDR1 LNHDA, CDR2 SQIVND (reference sequence). The CDR3 here is CASTLGGGEKLFF. CDR3 nucleotides: TGTGCCAGTACCCTGGGGGGGGGTGAAAAACTGTTTTTT.

This chain links TRBV11-2 with TRBJ1-4; tentative D call: TRBD1 (6 bases). Trimming took 1 base from V and 7 from J, leaving 10 bases between them. This CDR3 spans 14 amino acids. Germline loops: CDR1 SGHAT, CDR2 FQNNGV. DNA of the CDR3: TGTGCCAGCAGCTTAGTGACAGGAGTTGAAAAACTGTTTTTT. Translating it yields CASSLVTGVEKLFF.

V is TRBV10-1 and J is TRBJ2-5; 8 bases are a match to TRBD1. Trimming cost V 2 bases and J 2 bases; bases outside gene matches: 7. The length of the CDR3 is 16 residues. Germline V CDR1 and CDR2: WNHNN, SYGVQD (reference sequence). The DNA for the CDR3 is TGCGCCAGCAGTGAGCGACAGGGGTTGTTTCAAGAGACCCAGTACTTC. It codes for CASSERQGLFQETQYF.

The rearrangement joins TRBV4-1 to TRBJ1-5; D is uncertain. The CDR3 contains 13 residues. CDR1 and CDR2 (germline): MGHRA, YSYEKL. The germline V and J ends were trimmed by 1 base and 3 bases, with 4 bases remaining between them. The CDR3 loop is CASSQGHNQPQHF. The DNA of the CDR3 is TGCGCCAGCAGCCAAGGTCACAATCAGCCCCAGCATTTT.

The chain carries TRBV7-2 and TRBJ1-1; D is uncertain. V lost 1 base, J lost 9 bases, and 12 bases lay in between. This CDR3 has 13 residues. Germline V gene lookup returns CDR1 SGHTA and CDR2 FQGNSA. This chain's CDR3 is CASSLEEVGQAFF. CDR3 coding DNA: TGTGCCAGCAGCTTAGAAGAGGTGGGTCAAGCTTTCTTT.

The chain links TRBV5-1 to TRBJ1-2; 9 bases align to TRBD1. Germline trimming cut 0 bases from V and 3 bases from J; bases unmatched to any gene: 3. The CDR3 has 15 residues. Germline assignment: CDR1 SGHRS and CDR2 YFSETQ. The CDR3 here is CASSLGDREYYGYTF. Here the CDR3 DNA reads TGCGCCAGCAGCTTGGGGGACAGGGAATACTATGGCTACACCTTC.

The gene calls are TRBV10-3 and TRBJ1-5; 7 nucleotides align to TRBD1. CDR1 is ENHRY and CDR2 is SYGVKD in the germline V gene. CDR3 length: 15 residues. V was pared by 8 bases and J by 0 bases, with 7 bases of the junction left unmatched. The CDR3 coding sequence is TGTGCCATCTCGAGACAGGGAGATAGCAATCAGCCCCAGCATTTT. As protein: CAISRQGDSNQPQHF.

The CDR3 loop reads CASSLGAGETQYF. CDR3 DNA sequence: TGCGCCAGCAGCTTGGGGGCGGGAGAGACCCAGTACTTC. The chain couples TRBV5-1 to TRBJ2-5, with a possible D match to TRBD2 (5 bases). Germline CDR1 and CDR2: SGHRS and YFSETQ. The CDR3 has 13 amino acids. The V end lost 0 bases, the J end lost 4 bases, and 7 bases lay between the germline ends.

The CDR3 DNA reads TGTGCCAGCACCACGACAGGGGTTGGGGAGACCCAGTACTTC. Its protein is CASTTTGVGETQYF. The chain uses TRBV5-4 and TRBJ2-5, with TRBD1 identical over 8 bases. Germline lookup yields CDR1 SGHNT and CDR2 YYREEE (reference sequence). This CDR3 has 14 amino acids. Trimming cost V 6 bases and J 5 bases; bases outside gene matches: 9.

The chain recombines TRBV7-6 with TRBJ2-7; no reliable D call. The germline CDR1 and CDR2 sequences are SGHVS and FNYEAQ. This CDR3 region has 17 residues. The germline V and J ends were trimmed by 1 base and 0 bases, with 16 bases remaining between them. The chain's CDR3 is CASSLEASQAISYEQYF. CDR3 nucleotides: TGTGCCAGCAGCTTAGAGGCCAGTCAGGCAATCTCCTACGAGCAGTACTTC.

This clone occurred once. The V call is TRBV10-2, the J call TRBJ1-4; TRBD1 matches at 10 bases. Unmatched junction bases numbered 0, after V lost 4 bases and J lost 10 bases. Germline CDR1 WSHSY, CDR2 SAAADI. The CDR3 covers 12 residues. The CDR3 sequence: CASSGTGGKLFF. The CDR3 bases are TGCGCCAGCAGTGGGACAGGGGGAAAACTGTTTTTT.

The V gene is TRBV7-9, the J gene TRBJ1-2; TRBD1 matches 8 bases. The germline CDR1 and CDR2 sequences are SEHNR and FQNEAQ (reference sequence). The CDR3 has 13 amino acids. V lost 3 bases and J lost 8; bases outside the gene matches: 5. CDR3 in DNA: TGTGCCAGCAGCTTGGAGACAGGGGTCGGCTACACCTTC. The encoded protein is CASSLETGVGYTF.

The chain uses TRBV30 and TRBJ1-4; TRBD1 might be the D (6 bases). CDR1 and CDR2 (germline): GTSNPN, SVGIG (reference sequence). CDR3 length: 17 amino acids. The V and J ends lost 3 bases and 0 bases respectively, with 17 bases between them. CDR3: CAWSAISPGATNEKLFF. The CDR3 DNA follows: TGTGCCTGGAGCGCCATTTCCCCAGGGGCAACTAATGAAAAACTGTTTTTT.

The chain is built from TRBV5-4 and TRBJ2-1; 12 bases align to TRBD2. V lost 5 bases, J lost 10 bases, and 13 bases stayed unmatched. CDR1 and CDR2 from the germline V gene are SGHNT and YYREEE (reference sequence). The CDR3 has 16 residues. CDR3 protein: CASSPNLAGGHDEQFF. CDR3 DNA: TGTGCCAGCAGTCCAAACCTAGCGGGGGGGCATGACGAGCAGTTCTTC.

The chain couples TRBV2 to TRBJ2-3; D unresolved. Trimming took off 8 bases at V and 1 base at J, with 4 bases between the two ends. Germline CDR1 reads SNHLY; CDR2 reads FYNNEI. The CDR3 is 11 residues long. DNA for the CDR3: TGTGCCAGCTCTCGCACAGATACGCAGTATTTT. Its translation: CASSRTDTQYF.

The chain joins TRBV18 to TRBJ1-2, with D tentatively TRBD1 (5 bases). The CDR3 spans 15 residues. Per germline, CDR1 KGHSH and CDR2 LQKENI. V dropped 4 bases and J dropped 1 base, with 13 bases sitting between them. The CDR3 sequence is CASSLAETDNYGYTF. The CDR3, as DNA: TGTGCCAGCTCACTTGCTGAGACAGATAACTATGGCTACACCTTC. Complete variable domain (other parts from reference TRBV18 and TRBJ1-2): NAGVMQNPRHLVRRRGQEARLRCSPMKGHSHVYWYRQLPEEGLKFMVYLQKENIIDESGMPKERFSAEFPKEGPSILRIQQVVRGDSAAYFCASSLAETDNYGYTFGSGTRLTVV.

The chain joins TRBV6-6 to TRBJ2-3, with D unresolved. From germline, CDR1 is MNHNY and CDR2 SVGAGI (reference sequence). There are 12 residues in the CDR3. Trimming cost V 4 bases and J 6 bases, with 8 bases left between them. The CDR3: CASSSQSDTQYF. Written as DNA, the CDR3 is TGTGCCAGCAGTTCTCAGTCGGATACGCAGTATTTT.

This rearrangement joins TRBV6-5 to TRBJ1-1; tentatively, D is TRBD1 (5 bases). V lost 5 bases to trimming and J lost 8 bases, with 18 bases between them. CDR3 length: 14 residues. The germline V gene has CDR1 MNHEY and CDR2 SVGAGI. The CDR3: CASSRDSFATEAFF. The CDR3 DNA reads TGTGCCAGCAGTCGAGACAGCTTTGCTACCGAAGCTTTCTTT.

The chain joins TRBV6-9 to TRBJ1-5; perhaps TRBD1 as D (5 bases). The V and J ends lost 0 bases and 7 bases respectively, with 16 bases between them. The CDR3 totals 16 residues. Germline V gene data show CDR1 as MNHGY and CDR2 as SVAAGI. This chain's CDR3 is CASSYSGRVVTQPQHF. In nucleotides, the CDR3 is TGTGCCAGCAGTTATTCTGGCAGGGTAGTGACGCAGCCCCAGCATTTT.

This clone has a handful of counts. The chain recombines TRBV18 with TRBJ1-2, with 7 positions matching TRBD1. The CDR3 sequence is 14 residues long. Germline V CDR1 and CDR2: KGHSH, LQKENI. The V and J ends lost 4 bases and 7 bases, in that order; junction bases with no gene match: 9. CDR3 DNA sequence: TGTGCCAGCTCACAAACCGACAGGGAAGGTGGCTACACCTTC. It is translated as CASSQTDREGGYTF. Based on the CDR3 plus reference TRBV18 and TRBJ1-2, the full variable domain is NAGVMQNPRHLVRRRGQEARLRCSPMKGHSHVYWYRQLPEEGLKFMVYLQKENIIDESGMPKERFSAEFPKEGPSILRIQQVVRGDSAAYFCASSQTDREGGYTFGSGTRLTVV.

The rearrangement joins TRBV6-5 to TRBJ2-3; 7 bases agree with TRBD1. The V and J ends lost 6 bases and 5 bases, in that order; junction bases with no gene match: 11. The CDR3 totals 15 residues. Germline CDR1 reads MNHEY; CDR2 reads SVGAGI. CDR3 residues: CASRADRDRGDTQYF. The CDR3 coding sequence is TGTGCCAGCAGGGCCGACAGGGATAGGGGAGATACGCAGTATTTT.

V usage is TRBV10-2 and J usage is TRBJ2-1; 8 bases agree with TRBD1. V was pared by 3 bases and J by 7 bases, with 8 bases of the junction left unmatched. This CDR3 is 15 amino acids long. CDR1 WSHSY and CDR2 SAAADI come from the germline V gene. For the CDR3, the DNA is TGCGCCAGCAGTGATAGAGGACAGGGTGGGAATGAGCAGTTCTTC. This gives the protein CASSDRGQGGNEQFF.

The J gene is TRBJ1-1, the V gene TRBV4-1, with 7 bases lining up with TRBD1. CDR1 is MGHRA, CDR2 YSYEKL, per germline. The length of the CDR3 is 15 residues. V lost 0 bases, J lost 4 bases, and 5 bases stayed unmatched. DNA of the CDR3: TGCGCCAGCAGCCAAGATTCCTCAGGGGGCACTGAAGCTTTCTTT. This sequence encodes CASSQDSSGGTEAFF.

This chain links TRBV6-6 with TRBJ1-2; 10 bases map to TRBD1. V shed 8 bases, J shed 7 bases, and the junction held 4 bases outside the gene matches. This CDR3 is 12 amino acids long. The germline CDR1 and CDR2 sequences are MNHNY and SVGAGI (reference sequence). The CDR3 sequence is CASGGTGVGYTF. As DNA, the CDR3 is TGTGCCAGCGGCGGGACAGGGGTTGGCTACACCTTC.

The V gene is TRBV11-2, the J gene TRBJ2-1, with D maybe TRBD1 (6 bases). Looked up from germline, CDR1 is SGHAT and CDR2 is FQNNGV. V lost 3 bases and J lost 7, with 16 bases in between. This CDR3 contains 15 residues. The CDR3 DNA reads TGTGCCAGCAGCTTGGGGGACAACCCTCGGAATGAGCAGTTCTTC. Protein: CASSLGDNPRNEQFF.